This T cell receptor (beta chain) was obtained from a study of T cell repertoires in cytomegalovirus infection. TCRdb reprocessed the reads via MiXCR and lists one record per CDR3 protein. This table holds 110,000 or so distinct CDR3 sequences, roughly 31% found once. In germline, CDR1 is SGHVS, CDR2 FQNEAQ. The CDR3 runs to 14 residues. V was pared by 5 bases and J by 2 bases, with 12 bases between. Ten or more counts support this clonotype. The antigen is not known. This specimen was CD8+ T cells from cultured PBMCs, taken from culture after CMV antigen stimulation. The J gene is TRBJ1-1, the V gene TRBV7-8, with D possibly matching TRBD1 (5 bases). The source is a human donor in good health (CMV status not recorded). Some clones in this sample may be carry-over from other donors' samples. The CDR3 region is CASSARDFNTEAFF. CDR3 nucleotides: TGTGCCAGCAGCGCCCGGGACTTCAACACTGAAGCTTTCTTT.